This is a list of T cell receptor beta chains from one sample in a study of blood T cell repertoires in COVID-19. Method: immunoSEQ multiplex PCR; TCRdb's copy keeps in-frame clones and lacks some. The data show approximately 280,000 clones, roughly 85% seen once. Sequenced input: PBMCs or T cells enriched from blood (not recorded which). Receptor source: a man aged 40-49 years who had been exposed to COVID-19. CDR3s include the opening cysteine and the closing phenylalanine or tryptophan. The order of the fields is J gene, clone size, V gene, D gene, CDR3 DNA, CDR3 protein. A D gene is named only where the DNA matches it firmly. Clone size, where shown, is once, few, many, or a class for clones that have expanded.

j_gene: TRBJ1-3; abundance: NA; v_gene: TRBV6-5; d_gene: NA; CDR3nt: TGTGCCAGCAGTTACTCGGGGGGGTCCGGAAACACCATATATTTT; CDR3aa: CASSYSGGSGNTIYF
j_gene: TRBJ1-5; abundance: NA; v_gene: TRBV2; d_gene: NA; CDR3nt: TGTGCCAGCAGTGAAGTCCCCATTGGGGCAGGTCAGCCCCAGCATTTT; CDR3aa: CASSEVPIGAGQPQHF
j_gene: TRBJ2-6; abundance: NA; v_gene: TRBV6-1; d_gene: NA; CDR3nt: TGTGCCAGCAGTGGCAGGGGTATCGCTGGGGCCAACGTCCTGACTTTC; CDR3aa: CASSGRGIAGANVLTF
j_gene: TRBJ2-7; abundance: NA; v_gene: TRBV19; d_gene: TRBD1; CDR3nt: TGTGCCAGTAAAGACGGGACAGGGGATTACGAGCAGTACTTC; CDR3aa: CASKDGTGDYEQYF
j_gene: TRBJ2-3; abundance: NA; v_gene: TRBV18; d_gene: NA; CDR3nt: TGTGCCAGCTCTCCTGCTAACACAGATACGCAGTATTTT; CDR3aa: CASSPANTDTQYF
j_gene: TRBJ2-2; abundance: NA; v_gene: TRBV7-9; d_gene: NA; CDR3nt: TGTGCCAGCAGCTTTCCTACTCGGGGGGAGCTGTTTTTT; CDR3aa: CASSFPTRGELFF
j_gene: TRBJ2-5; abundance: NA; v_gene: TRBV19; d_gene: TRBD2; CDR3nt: TGTGCCAGTAGTATTGGACTAGCGGGGGGTTCAGAGGAGACCCAGTACTTC; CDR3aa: CASSIGLAGGSEETQYF
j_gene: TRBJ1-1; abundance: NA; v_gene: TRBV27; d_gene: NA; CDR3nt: TGTGCCAGCGGGAGGGACTATGAAGCTTTCTTT; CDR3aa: CASGRDYEAFF
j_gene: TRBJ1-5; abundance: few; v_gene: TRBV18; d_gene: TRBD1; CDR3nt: TGTGCCAGCTCACCACTGGGACAGGGGAATCAGCCCCAGCATTTT; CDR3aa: CASSPLGQGNQPQHF
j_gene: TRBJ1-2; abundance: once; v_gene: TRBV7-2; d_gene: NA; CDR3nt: TGTGCCAGCAGCTTAGAGGGAGGGGTAAACTATGGCTACACCTTC; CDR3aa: CASSLEGGVNYGYTF
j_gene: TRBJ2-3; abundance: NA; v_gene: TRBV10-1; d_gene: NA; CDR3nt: TGCGCCAGCAGTGTCGCGAATACGCAGTATTTT; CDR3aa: CASSVANTQYF
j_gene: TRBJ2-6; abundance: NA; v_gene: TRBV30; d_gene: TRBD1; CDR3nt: TGTGCCTGGAGTAGACAGGGGGCGAGAGGGGCCAACGTCCTGACTTTC; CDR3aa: CAWSRQGARGANVLTF
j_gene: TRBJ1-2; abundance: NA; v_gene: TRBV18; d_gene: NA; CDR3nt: TGTGCCAGCTCACCAAACCAGGGGAGAGGCTACACCTTC; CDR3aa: CASSPNQGRGYTF
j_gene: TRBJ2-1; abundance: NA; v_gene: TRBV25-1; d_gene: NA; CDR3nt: TGTGCCAGCAGTGAATGGTCGCTAGGTGTCTATGAGCAGTTCTTC; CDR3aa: CASSEWSLGVYEQFF
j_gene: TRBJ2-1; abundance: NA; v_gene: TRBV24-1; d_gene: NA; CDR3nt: TGTGCCACCATTCACGGAGGTGAGCAGTTCTTC; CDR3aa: CATIHGGEQFF
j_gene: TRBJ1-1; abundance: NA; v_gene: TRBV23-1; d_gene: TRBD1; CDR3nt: TGCGCCAGCAGTCCTAGGGGACAGGGGGAGTACACTGAAGCTTTCTTT; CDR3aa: CASSPRGQGEYTEAFF
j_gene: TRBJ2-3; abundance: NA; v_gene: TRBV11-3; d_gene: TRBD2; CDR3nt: TGTGCCAGCAGCCACAGCGGGATAGGGGATACGCAGTATTTT; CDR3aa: CASSHSGIGDTQYF
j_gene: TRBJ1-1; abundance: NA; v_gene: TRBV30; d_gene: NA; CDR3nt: TGTGCCTCCGGGATGAACACTGAAGCTTTCTTT; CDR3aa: CASGMNTEAFF
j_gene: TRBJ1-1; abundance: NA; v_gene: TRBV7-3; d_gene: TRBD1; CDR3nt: TGTGCCAGCAGCTTAAAGCCTAATGGTGGGACAGGGGGCGTCGCTGAAGCTTTCTTT; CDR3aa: CASSLKPNGGTGGVAEAFF
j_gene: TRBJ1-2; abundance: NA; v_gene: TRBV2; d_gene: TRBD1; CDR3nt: TGTGCCAGCAGTAGGGACAGGGGTAATTCTTATGGCTACACCTTC; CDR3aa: CASSRDRGNSYGYTF
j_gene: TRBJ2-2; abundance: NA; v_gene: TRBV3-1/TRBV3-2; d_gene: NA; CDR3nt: TGTGCCAGCAGCCAAGGGATGGGTGGGGCCCCGAACACCGGGGAGCTGTTTTTT; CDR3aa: CASSQGMGGAPNTGELFF
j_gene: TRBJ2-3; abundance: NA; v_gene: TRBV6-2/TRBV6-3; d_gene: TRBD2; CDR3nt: TGTGCCAGCAGTTACACCACGACTAGCGGGAGATCCAGAGGTAATGCAGATACGCAGTATTTT; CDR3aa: CASSYTTTSGRSRGNADTQYF
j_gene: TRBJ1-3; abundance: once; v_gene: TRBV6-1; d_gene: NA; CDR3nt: TGTGCCAGCAGTGACAACCTCGGGGGAGGCACCATATATTTT; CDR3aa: CASSDNLGGGTIYF
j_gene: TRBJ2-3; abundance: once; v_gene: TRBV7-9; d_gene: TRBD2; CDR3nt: TGTGCCAGCAGCCGACCCTCCGGGACTACTAGCACAGATACGCAGTATTTT; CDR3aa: CASSRPSGTTSTDTQYF
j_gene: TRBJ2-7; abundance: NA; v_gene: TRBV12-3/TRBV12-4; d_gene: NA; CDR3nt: TGTGCCAGCAACGAAGGAGGCGACGAGCAGTACTTC; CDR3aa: CASNEGGDEQYF
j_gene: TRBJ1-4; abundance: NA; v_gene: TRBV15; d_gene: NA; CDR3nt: TGTGCCACCAGCAGAATATCAGGCGTCAATGAAAAACTGTTTTTT; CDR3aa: CATSRISGVNEKLFF
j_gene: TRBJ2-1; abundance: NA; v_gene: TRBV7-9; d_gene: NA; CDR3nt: TGTGCCAGCAGCCAAGCGATTACATTCCAGTTCTTC; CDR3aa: CASSQAITFQFF
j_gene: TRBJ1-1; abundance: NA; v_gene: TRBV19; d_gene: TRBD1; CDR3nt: TGTGCCAGTAGTACAAACGCGGGACAGAAGAACACTGAAGCTTTCTTT; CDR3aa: CASSTNAGQKNTEAFF
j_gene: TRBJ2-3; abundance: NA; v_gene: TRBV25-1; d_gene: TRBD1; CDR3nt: TGTGCCAGCACCCCCACCCCCCCCAGGGGGTCAGATACGCAGTATTTT; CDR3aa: CASTPTPPRGSDTQYF
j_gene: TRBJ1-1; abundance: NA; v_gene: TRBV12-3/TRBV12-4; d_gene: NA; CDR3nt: TGTGCCAGCAGTTTAGACAGAAGCACTGAAGCTTTCTTT; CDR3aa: CASSLDRSTEAFF
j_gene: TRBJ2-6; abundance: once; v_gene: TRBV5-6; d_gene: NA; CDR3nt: TGTGCCAGCAGCTTGGGAGCTGGGGCCAACGTCCTGACTTTC; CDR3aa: CASSLGAGANVLTF
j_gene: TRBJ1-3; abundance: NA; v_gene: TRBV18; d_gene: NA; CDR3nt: TGTGCCAGCTCACCAAGCCTGGGAAACACCATATATTTT; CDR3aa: CASSPSLGNTIYF
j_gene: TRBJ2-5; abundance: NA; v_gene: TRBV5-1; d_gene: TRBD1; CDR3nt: TGCGCCAGCAGCTTAAGGACAGGCGTAACTGCCGGAGAGACCCAGTACTTC; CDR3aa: CASSLRTGVTAGETQYF
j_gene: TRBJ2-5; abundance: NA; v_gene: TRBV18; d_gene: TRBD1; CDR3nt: TGTGCCAGCTCAGTGCTAAGGACAGGGGGTCGGGAGACCCAGTACTTC; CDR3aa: CASSVLRTGGRETQYF
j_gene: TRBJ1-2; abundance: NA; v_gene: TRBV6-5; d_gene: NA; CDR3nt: TGTGCCAGCAGTTTAAAAGGAGGTGCGATTGGGTATGGCTACACCTTC; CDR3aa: CASSLKGGAIGYGYTF
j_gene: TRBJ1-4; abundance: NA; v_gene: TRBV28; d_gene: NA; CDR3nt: TGTGCCAGCCTAAGATGGGGCAAAGGTAGTGAAAAACTGTTTTTT; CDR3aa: CASLRWGKGSEKLFF
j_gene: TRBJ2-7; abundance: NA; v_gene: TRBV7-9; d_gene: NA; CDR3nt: TGTGCCAGCAGCTTTGGACAGAGAAGTTACGAGCAGTACTTC; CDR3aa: CASSFGQRSYEQYF
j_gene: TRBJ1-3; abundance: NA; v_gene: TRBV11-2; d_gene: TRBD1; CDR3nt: TGTGCCAGCAGCTCTAGGGGACAGAACCCTGGAAACACCATATATTTT; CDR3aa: CASSSRGQNPGNTIYF
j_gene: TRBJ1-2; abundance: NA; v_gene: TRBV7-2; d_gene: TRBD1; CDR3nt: TGTGCCAGCAGCATGGACAGGGGAAATGGCTACACCTTC; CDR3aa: CASSMDRGNGYTF
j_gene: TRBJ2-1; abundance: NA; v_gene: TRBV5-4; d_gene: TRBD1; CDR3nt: TGTGCCAGCATCCGGACAGGGGGCAGGAATGAGCAGTTCTTC; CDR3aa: CASIRTGGRNEQFF